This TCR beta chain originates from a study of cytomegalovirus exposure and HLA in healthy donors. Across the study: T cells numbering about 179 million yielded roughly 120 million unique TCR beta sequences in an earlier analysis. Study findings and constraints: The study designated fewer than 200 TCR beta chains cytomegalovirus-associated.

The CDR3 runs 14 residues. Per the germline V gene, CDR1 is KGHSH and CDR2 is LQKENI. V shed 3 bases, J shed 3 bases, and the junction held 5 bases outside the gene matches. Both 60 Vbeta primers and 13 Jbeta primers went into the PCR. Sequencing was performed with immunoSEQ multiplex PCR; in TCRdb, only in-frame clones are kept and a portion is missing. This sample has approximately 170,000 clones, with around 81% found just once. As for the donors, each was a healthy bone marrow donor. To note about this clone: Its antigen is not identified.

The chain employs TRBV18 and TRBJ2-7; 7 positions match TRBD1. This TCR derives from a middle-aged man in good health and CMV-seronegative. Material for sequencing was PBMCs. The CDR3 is CASSPGGQDYEQYV. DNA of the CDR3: TGTGCCAGCTCACCCGGCGGACAGGACTACGAGCAGTACGTC.